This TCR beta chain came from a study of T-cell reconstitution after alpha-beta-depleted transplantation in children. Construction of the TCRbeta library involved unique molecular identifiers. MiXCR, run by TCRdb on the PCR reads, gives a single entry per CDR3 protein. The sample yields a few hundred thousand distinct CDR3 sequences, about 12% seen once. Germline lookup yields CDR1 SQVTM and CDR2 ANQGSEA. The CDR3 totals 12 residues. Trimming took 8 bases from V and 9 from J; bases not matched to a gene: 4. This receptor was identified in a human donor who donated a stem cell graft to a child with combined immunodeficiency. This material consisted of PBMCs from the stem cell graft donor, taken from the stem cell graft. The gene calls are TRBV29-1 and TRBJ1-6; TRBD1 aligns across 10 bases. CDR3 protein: CSLGTGVSPLHF. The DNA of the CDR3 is TGCAGCCTGGGGACAGGGGTTTCACCCCTCCACTTT.